This T cell receptor beta chain was sequenced in a study of control samples from healthy donors and cancer patients. Clones were sequenced by immunoSEQ multiplex PCR, and TCRdb holds only the in-frame ones, with some missing. The sample shows approximately 100,000 clones, about nine tenths of them seen only once. The germline gives CDR1 MNHEY, CDR2 SMNVEV (reference sequence). V was shortened by 0 bases and J by 2 bases, with 10 bases between the two germline ends. The length of the CDR3 is 15 residues. This clonotype was obtained from a man under 40 in good health. This rearrangement joins TRBV27 to TRBJ2-5, with no clear D. What was sequenced was blood. Here the CDR3 DNA reads TGTGCCAGCAGTTTATCCCAAAACAAACAAGAGACCCAGTACTTC. Translation gives CASSLSQNKQETQYF.